The 10 T cell receptor beta chains reported below all come from one sample, sequenced in a study of T cells in localized non-small cell lung cancer. The repertoire was sequenced with immunoSEQ multiplex PCR; TCRdb's copy has only in-frame clones and lacks some. The table shows about 48,000 clones, with 60% to 80% occurring only once. Specimen: peripheral blood, collected before any cancer treatment. All receptors derive from a man aged 40 to 69 with stage I squamous cell lung carcinoma.

V usage is TRBV6-5 and J usage is TRBJ2-5; 7 bases fit TRBD1. The J call may be in error: the DNA end matches TRBJ2-7 better. In germline, CDR1 is MNHEY, CDR2 SVGAGI. This CDR3 comprises 13 residues. The CDR3 DNA follows: TGTGCCAGCAAGGAGACAGGGTCCTACGAGCAGTACTTC. It translates to CASKETGSYEQYF.

The gene calls are TRBV27 and TRBJ2-7, with 8 bases identical to TRBD1. V was clipped by 5 bases and J by 2 bases; unmatched bases: 5. The CDR3 contains 14 residues. CDR1 and CDR2 from the germline V gene are MNHEY and SMNVEV (reference sequence). The CDR3 is CASSIQGGTYEQYF. The CDR3 nucleotides are TGTGCCAGCAGTATACAGGGGGGAACCTACGAGCAGTACTTC.

V gene TRBV21-1 combines with J gene TRBJ2-7; the table's D call TRBD1 went unverified against the DNA. TRBV21-1 is a listed pseudogene. This CDR3 is built from 13 residues. The chain's CDR3 is CASSGETGYEQYF. The CDR3 nucleotides are TGTGCCAGCAGCGGAGAAACAGGATACGAGCAGTACTTC.

By frequency in the sample, this clone is medium-sized (0.01 to 0.1%). This rearrangement joins TRBV7-8 to TRBJ1-6; possible D gene TRBD1, 5 bases. V lost 5 bases to trimming and J lost 6 bases, with 14 bases between them. CDR1 is SGHVS, CDR2 FQNEAQ, per germline. CDR3 length: 15 residues. This CDR3 is CASSTYRFSNSPLHF. Written as DNA, the CDR3 is TGTGCCAGCAGCACGTACAGGTTTTCTAATTCACCCCTCCACTTT.

This clone appeared a few times. This sequence joins TRBV11-2 and TRBJ1-6; D unresolved. Germline V CDR1 and CDR2: SGHAT, FQNNGV. V dropped 2 bases and J dropped 5 bases, with 10 bases sitting between them. The CDR3 runs 15 residues. The CDR3 is CASSLFSVDNSPLHF. The CDR3 bases are TGTGCCAGCAGCTTATTTTCAGTCGATAATTCACCCCTCCACTTT.

V and J are TRBV5-4 and TRBJ2-7; no firm D call. Germline assignment: CDR1 SGHNT and CDR2 YYREEE (reference sequence). The V gene lost 0 bases and the J gene lost 0 bases, with 7 bases spanning the gap. This CDR3 region has 14 residues. CDR3 sequence: CASSLEPNSYEQYF. The CDR3 coding sequence is TGTGCCAGCAGCTTGGAGCCCAACTCCTACGAGCAGTACTTC.

This clone was picked up one time. This chain links TRBV6-5 with TRBJ2-1; D unresolved. The CDR3 has 12 amino acids. CDR1 is MNHEY, CDR2 SVGAGI, per germline. The germline V and J ends were trimmed by 6 bases and 7 bases, with 10 bases remaining between them. The chain's CDR3 is CASRHSSNEQFF. The CDR3 DNA is TGTGCCAGCAGACATAGCAGTAATGAGCAGTTCTTC.

This chain joins TRBV2 and TRBJ2-1; D remains ambiguous. Germline values: CDR1 SNHLY, CDR2 FYNNEI. The CDR3 is 11 amino acids. The V end was cut by 5 bases, the J end by 7 bases, with 6 bases between. Written as DNA, the CDR3 is TGTGCCAGCAGTCCCTTTAATGAGCAGTTCTTC. Its translation: CASSPFNEQFF. Combining the CDR3 with reference TRBV2 and TRBJ2-1 gives the whole variable domain EPEVTQTPSHQVTQMGQEVILRCVPISNHLYFYWYRQILGQKVEFLVSFYNNEISEKSEIFDDQFSVERPDGSNFTLKIRSTKLEDSAMYFCASSPFNEQFFGPGTRLTVL.

The V and J genes are TRBV19 and TRBJ2-7; 7 bases align to TRBD1. Per the germline V gene, CDR1 is LNHDA and CDR2 is SQIVND (reference sequence). The CDR3 spans 15 residues. The V segment lost 2 bases and the J segment 1 base; nucleotides outside the gene matches: 5. DNA for the CDR3: TGTGCCAGTAGTATACAACAGGGGATTTCCTACGAGCAGTACTTC. Its protein is CASSIQQGISYEQYF.

The chain joins TRBV7-6 to TRBJ1-1; TRBD1 agrees at 9 bases. This CDR3 has 16 residues. The J segment lost 1 base and the V segment lost 1 base, leaving 4 bases of the junction unmatched. The germline V gene has CDR1 SGHVS and CDR2 FNYEAQ. CDR3: CASSLEGTGKNTEAFF. The CDR3 bases are TGTGCCAGCAGCTTAGAGGGGACAGGGAAGAACACTGAAGCTTTCTTT.